This TCR beta chain is drawn from a study of identical twins. This clonotype was counted between two and nine times. TCRdb independently ran MiXCR on the 5' RACE reads; one entry per CDR3 protein. The data show just over 500,000 distinct CDR3 sequences, around 20% seen once. This sample also belongs to another study, concerning T cells expressing NK-cell markers.

This TCR was sampled from a woman aged 18-30 years in good health. Sequencing was performed on CD4+ T cells sorted from blood.

This CDR3 is CASTGEQETQYF. The CDR3 coding sequence is TGTGCCAGCACGGGGGAACAAGAGACCCAGTACTTC. The genes are TRBV3-1 and TRBJ2-5; a possible D gene is TRBD2 (6 bases). The CDR3 spans 12 residues. V was cut by 7 bases and J by 2 bases, with 8 bases left in between. Germline V CDR1 and CDR2: LGHDT, YNNKEL (reference sequence).